This T cell receptor beta chain was profiled in a study of blood T cell repertoires in COVID-19. Whole-study context: Italy, Spain and the United States were the sources of the convalescent and acute COVID-19 samples. PBMCs, B-cell-depleted T cells, or T cells were the source of the cDNA or gDNA that made up the material.

This CDR3 contains 15 residues. Germline V gives CDR1 SGHNT, CDR2 YENEEA. V lost 5 bases to trimming and J lost 4 bases, with 12 bases between them. Per the original data handling: Estimated nucleated cell counts came from reference gene primer amplification. The protocol was immunoSEQ multiplex PCR, while the TCRdb copy is restricted to in-frame clones and leaves out a portion. V and J calls and clone size are those listed in that table; D and trimming were worked out from the DNA. The profile shows about 180,000 clones, around four fifths of them singletons. Patients at the Seattle site were enrolled during active infection and followed longitudinally.

What was sequenced was peripheral blood. The sequence derives from a woman in her 70s with COVID-19, enrolled during active disease. The chain links TRBV11-3 to TRBJ2-6; possibly TRBD2 for D (6 bases). The CDR3 bases are TGTGCCAGCAGCCCCGGGACTGCGGGGGCCAACGTCCTGACTTTC. Translation gives CASSPGTAGANVLTF.